The 5 T cell receptor beta chains listed next were all sequenced from one sample in a study of blood T cells in healthy people across ages. Combining a sample-barcoded 5' primer with a J-beta primer mix, a second PCR ran for about 7 to 11 cycles. Using its own MiXCR run on the 5' RACE reads, TCRdb lists one record per CDR3 protein. The repertoire holds some 860,000 distinct CDR3 sequences, approximately 53% seen once, with around a quarter in the top ten. Sequencing was performed on blood. All receptors derive from a man aged 35-49 years in good health.

The chain has TRBV9 and TRBJ1-1, with D tentatively TRBD1 (6 bases). Germline V CDR1 and CDR2: SGDLS, YYNGEE. V was cut by 6 bases and J by 4 bases, with 19 bases left in between. This CDR3 is built from 15 residues. Here the CDR3 reads CASTQTGLGTTEAFF. CDR3 nucleotides: TGTGCCAGCACCCAGACAGGTTTGGGGACCACTGAAGCTTTCTTT. Combining the CDR3 with reference TRBV9 and TRBJ1-1 gives the whole variable domain DSGVTQTPKHLITATGQRVTLRCSPRSGDLSVYWYQQSLDQGLQFLIQYYNGEERAKGNILERFSAQQFPDLHSELNLSSLELGDSALYFCASTQTGLGTTEAFFGQGTRLTVV.

This clonotype was found once. The chain joins TRBV6-1 to TRBJ1-2, with D possibly matching TRBD1 (5 bases). This CDR3 is built from 15 residues. Trimming pared 0 bases from V and 7 bases from J, leaving 15 bases between. The germline gives CDR1 MNHNS, CDR2 SASEGT. The CDR3 DNA is TGTGCCAGCAGTGAAGCCGACAGCGGCCCTACTGGCTACACCTTC. Protein: CASSEADSGPTGYTF.

The chain links TRBV5-1 to TRBJ2-7; D is unresolved. Trimming removed 1 base from V and 2 bases from J, with 10 bases in between. The length of the CDR3 is 14 residues. Germline CDR1 and CDR2: SGHRS and YFSETQ. The CDR3 protein is CASSLSDGPYEQYF. The CDR3 DNA is TGCGCCAGCAGCTTGTCGGACGGTCCCTACGAGCAGTACTTC.

This clonotype has a single count. The gene calls are TRBV5-1 and TRBJ1-3, with TRBD1 matching 8 bases. Germline loops: CDR1 SGHRS, CDR2 YFSETQ. Germline trimming cut 3 bases from V and 1 base from J; bases unmatched to any gene: 12. The CDR3 loop spans 18 amino acids. The CDR3 DNA is TGCGCCAGCAGCTACACAAGGGGACAGGTGGGGTCTGGAAACACCATATATTTT. Protein product: CASSYTRGQVGSGNTIYF.

The chain combines TRBV13 with TRBJ2-3, with 15 bases identical to TRBD2. CDR1 is PRHDT and CDR2 is FYEKMQ in the germline V gene (reference sequence). The CDR3 covers 20 residues. The V segment lost 2 bases and the J segment 2 bases; nucleotides outside the gene matches: 11. CDR3 region: CASSLYRRTSGRGSTDTQYF. The CDR3 DNA sequence: TGTGCCAGCAGCTTATACCGGAGGACTAGCGGGAGGGGATCCACAGATACGCAGTATTTT.